This TCR beta chain was documented in a study of blood T cell repertoires in COVID-19 (dated by TCRdb to 2019 to 2021). About the full investigation: Collaborator samples came from the United States, Italy and Spain and covered acute and convalescent phases of COVID-19. Deeply sampled blood TCRbeta repertoires from subjects exposed to, actively infected with, or recovered from COVID-19 were included in the dataset. Where available, HLA class I and class II types were taken from metadata supplied by the sample provider and were not determined by assay-based typing. The samples were drawn from two sources: the first 160 participants of the ongoing ImmuneRACE study, and approximately 1,300 subjects contributed by 6 global collaborators. The repertoires were released in a freely available public database meant as a resource for research on the immune response to SARS-CoV-2. The sample metadata nearly always contained a de-identified subject ID, COVID-19 status, age in years and sex. The prospective study material was composed of cDNA or gDNA derived from T cells, B-cell-depleted T cells, or PBMCs. Summary of the overall study and its limitations: The amount of clinical and demographic metadata varied by source and participant and was provided uncurated.

Collaborating institutions collected whole blood in K2EDTA tubes following their own protocols. Collaborator samples were shipped for TCRbeta analysis as frozen whole blood, isolated PBMCs, or DNA extracted from either sample type. This clone appeared a single time. The target of this receptor is not known. Base qualities are missing; no much larger clone stands one base away. The immunoSEQ Assay, a bias-controlled multiplex PCR, was used to amplify TCRbeta CDR3 regions from genomic DNA. The original pipeline was this. The number of nucleated cells in each sample was estimated from the amplification of reference gene primers within the assay. To quantify the absolute abundance of each unique TCRbeta CDR3 rearrangement, sequence reads were collapsed and filtered. For each sample, productive Simpson clonality was calculated as the square root of Simpson's diversity index across productive rearrangements. This is the immuneACCESS table as TCRdb keeps it, with only in-frame sequences that have V and J called. A part of the clones is gone; compared with another copy, unresolved V genes explain less than half, and the rest is unexplained. That table gives V, J and clone size, and the DNA gave D and trimming. Recorded for this sample are about 250,000 clones; roughly four fifths of them occurred a single time. Of the sample, around 4.4% is held by the ten largest clones.

The clonotype was recovered from a man in his fifties or sixties with active or convalescent COVID-19. Sequencing input: peripheral blood.

The CDR3 reads as follows: CASSPTGTSGGTQETQYF. The sequenced DNA: TGTGCCAGCAGTCCCACAGGGACTAGCGGGGGAACCCAAGAGACCCAGTACTTC. This chain joins TRBV27 to TRBJ2-5; 14 bases in between match TRBD2. CDR1 and CDR2 were assigned from the germline V gene (reference sequence) as MNHEY and SMNVEV. For this chain, trimming is 5 bases at the V end and 1 base at the J end, and the number of junction bases without a gene match is 9. CDR3 length: 18 amino acids, cysteine to phenylalanine. Only the CDR3 part of the read is kept: 54 bases, read in frame from the first base.